The 8 T cell receptor beta chains reported below all come from one sample, sequenced in a study of T cells expressing NK-cell markers. TCRdb reprocessed the 5' RACE reads and keeps a single row for each CDR3 protein, giving no DNA. In total, the table holds some 410,000 distinct CDR3 sequences. Sequenced material: blood T cells: a sorted CD56 or NKG2C T cell subset, CD4+ or CD8+ T cells, or bulk PBMC T cells (not recorded which). These receptors were collected from a woman aged 18 to 75 in good health.

V is TRBV20-1 and J is TRBJ1-1; the D call from TCRdb, TRBD1, cannot be confirmed without DNA. The CDR3 contains 15 residues. Germline V gene sequence: CDR1 DFQATT, CDR2 SNEGSKA (reference sequence). The CDR3: CSARDPGGGGTEAFF.

The chain has TRBV12-3 or TRBV12-4 and TRBJ1-3; TCRdb outputs TRBD1, but without DNA this stays unchecked. This CDR3 is built from 15 residues. The CDR3 is CASNRRDSSGNTIYF.

J is TRBJ2-2 and V is TRBV6-1; without DNA, the TCRdb call of TRBD2 cannot be checked. The CDR3 contains 16 residues. Germline CDR1 MNHNS, CDR2 SASEGT. The CDR3 protein is CASSRGGVSNTGELFF.

The CDR3 region is CASSDSPGLASDEQFF. V and J are TRBV6-5 and TRBJ2-1; lacking DNA, the TRBD2 call made by TCRdb goes unchecked. The germline gives CDR1 MNHEY, CDR2 SVGAGI. This CDR3 comprises 16 residues.

The chain joins TRBV7-2 to TRBJ1-1; the D call of TRBD1 rests on TCRdb alone, since no DNA is present to check it. Germline CDR1 reads SGHTA; CDR2 reads FQGNSA. There are 14 residues in the CDR3. CDR3 amino acids: CASSLAGNPKRDFF.

The chain couples TRBV30 to TRBJ2-5; TCRdb reports TRBD1, a call that lacks DNA to check it against. The CDR3 has 13 residues. Per the germline V gene, CDR1 is GTSNPN and CDR2 is SVGIG (reference sequence). CDR3 sequence: CAWRGRAQETQYF.

The chain employs TRBV5-4 and TRBJ2-1; TCRdb lists TRBD2, though no DNA is available to test this call. The CDR3 is made up of 16 amino acids. CDR1 is SGHNT and CDR2 is YYREEE in the germline V gene (reference sequence). The CDR3 sequence is CASSLGRGAGGNEQFF.

The chain links TRBV6-5 to TRBJ1-1. Germline lookup yields CDR1 MNHEY and CDR2 SVGAGI. The CDR3 is 13 residues long. The CDR3: CASSSRWDTEAFF.